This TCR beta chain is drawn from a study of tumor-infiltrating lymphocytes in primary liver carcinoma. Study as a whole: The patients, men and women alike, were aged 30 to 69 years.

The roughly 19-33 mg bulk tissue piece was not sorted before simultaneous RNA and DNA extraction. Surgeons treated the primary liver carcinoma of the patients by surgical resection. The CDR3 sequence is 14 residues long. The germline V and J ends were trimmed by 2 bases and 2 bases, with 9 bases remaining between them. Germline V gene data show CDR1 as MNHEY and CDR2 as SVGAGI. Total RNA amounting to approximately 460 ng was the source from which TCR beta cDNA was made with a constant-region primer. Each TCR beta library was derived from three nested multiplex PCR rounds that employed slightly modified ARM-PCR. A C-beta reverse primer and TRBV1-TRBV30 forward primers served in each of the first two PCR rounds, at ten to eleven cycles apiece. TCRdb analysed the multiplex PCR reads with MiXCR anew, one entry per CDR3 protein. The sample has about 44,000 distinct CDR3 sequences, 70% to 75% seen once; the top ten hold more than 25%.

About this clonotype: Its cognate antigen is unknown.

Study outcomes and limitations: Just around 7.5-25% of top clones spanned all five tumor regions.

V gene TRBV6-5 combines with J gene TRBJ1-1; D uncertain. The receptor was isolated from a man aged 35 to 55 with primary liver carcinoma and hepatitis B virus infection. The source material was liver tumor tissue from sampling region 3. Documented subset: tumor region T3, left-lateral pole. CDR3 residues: CASSYDDSNTEAFF. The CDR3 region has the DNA TGTGCCAGCAGTTACGACGATTCAAACACTGAAGCTTTCTTT.